This is a list of T cell receptor beta chains from one sample in a study of graft-versus-host responses after intestinal transplantation. No antigen has been assigned to these receptors. Sequenced by immunoSEQ multiplex PCR; TCRdb stores in-frame clones only, minus some. The repertoire includes about 88,000 clones, 80% to 95% of them detected once, and under 0.4% sits in the top ten. The source was unstimulated CD4+ T cells sorted from spleen or lymph node cells, collected before transplant. The origin of the receptors is a human donor who was the organ donor for an intestinal transplant. Both conserved end residues are part of each CDR3. Each record gives: CDR3 length, clone size, J gene, D gene, V gene, CDR3 DNA, CDR3 protein. D genes are given only for firm matches. Some rows mark clone size as missing; the rest say once, few, many or name a class of expanded clone.

len: 18
abundance: .
j_gene: TRBJ2-7
d_gene: TRBD2
v_gene: TRBV5-1
CDR3nt: TGCGCCAGCAGCTTACTAGCGGGGGGCATTGGGACCTCCTACGAGCAGTACTTC
CDR3aa: CASSLLAGGIGTSYEQYF

len: 15
abundance: .
j_gene: TRBJ1-5
d_gene: .
v_gene: TRBV19
CDR3nt: TGTGCCAGTAGCCTGATGGGGGGAAGCAATCAGCCCCAGCATTTT
CDR3aa: CASSLMGGSNQPQHF

len: 15
abundance: .
j_gene: TRBJ1-1
d_gene: .
v_gene: TRBV6-5
CDR3nt: TGTGCCAGCAGGCTGAACAGGGAACGGTACACTGAAGCTTTCTTT
CDR3aa: CASRLNRERYTEAFF

len: 18
abundance: .
j_gene: TRBJ1-6
d_gene: TRBD1
v_gene: TRBV19
CDR3nt: TGTGCCAGTAGTAACTATAGTCCGGGACAGGGGGCGAATTCACCCCTCCACTTT
CDR3aa: CASSNYSPGQGANSPLHF

len: 14
abundance: .
j_gene: TRBJ2-7
d_gene: .
v_gene: TRBV11-3
CDR3nt: TGTGCCAGCAGCTTAGATACTGCTGCGGTCGCGCAGTACTTC
CDR3aa: CASSLDTAAVAQYF

len: 16
abundance: .
j_gene: TRBJ2-1
d_gene: .
v_gene: TRBV7-3
CDR3nt: TGTGCCAGCAGCTTAAAGGCGTGGGGGCCAGACAATGAGCAGTTCTTC
CDR3aa: CASSLKAWGPDNEQFF

len: 14
abundance: .
j_gene: TRBJ1-2
d_gene: .
v_gene: TRBV5-4
CDR3nt: TGTGCCAGCAGCTTGGCAGGGGCAGGGGTTGGCTACACCTTC
CDR3aa: CASSLAGAGVGYTF

len: 13
abundance: .
j_gene: TRBJ1-2
d_gene: .
v_gene: TRBV18
CDR3nt: TGTGCCAGCTCACCGGATGACAGCTATGGCTACACCTTC
CDR3aa: CASSPDDSYGYTF

len: 15
abundance: .
j_gene: TRBJ2-7
d_gene: .
v_gene: TRBV2
CDR3nt: TGTGCCAGCAGTGAATTCGGGCAGGACTTTTACGAGCAGTACTTC
CDR3aa: CASSEFGQDFYEQYF

len: 15
abundance: .
j_gene: TRBJ2-2
d_gene: .
v_gene: TRBV15
CDR3nt: TGTGCCACCAGCAGAGATTCTAGCGACACCGGGGAGCTGTTTTTT
CDR3aa: CATSRDSSDTGELFF

len: 12
abundance: few
j_gene: TRBJ1-5
d_gene: .
v_gene: TRBV30
CDR3nt: TGTGCCTGGAGTGCCTCGGGGGGGCCCCAGCATTTT
CDR3aa: CAWSASGGPQHF

len: 15
abundance: once
j_gene: TRBJ2-3
d_gene: .
v_gene: TRBV25-1
CDR3nt: TGTGCCAGCAGTGAAAAGGGGCCTTACACAGATACGCAGTATTTT
CDR3aa: CASSEKGPYTDTQYF

len: 16
abundance: .
j_gene: TRBJ1-2
d_gene: TRBD1
v_gene: TRBV6-1
CDR3nt: TGTGCCAGCAGTGAAGCAAGGGACAGGGGGTTCAATGGCTACACCTTC
CDR3aa: CASSEARDRGFNGYTF

len: 12
abundance: once
j_gene: TRBJ1-2
d_gene: .
v_gene: TRBV6-5
CDR3nt: TGTGCCAGCACCCGGGGAAGTTCCGGCTACACCTTC
CDR3aa: CASTRGSSGYTF

len: 15
abundance: .
j_gene: TRBJ2-7
d_gene: TRBD1
v_gene: TRBV27
CDR3nt: TGTGCCAGCAGTAAATTGGACAGGGGGCTTCACGAGCAGTACTTC
CDR3aa: CASSKLDRGLHEQYF

len: 15
abundance: .
j_gene: TRBJ2-7
d_gene: TRBD2
v_gene: TRBV10-3
CDR3nt: TGTGCCATCAGGAATAATGGACTAGCGGGGGACGAGCAGTACTTC
CDR3aa: CAIRNNGLAGDEQYF

len: 15
abundance: .
j_gene: TRBJ1-1
d_gene: TRBD1
v_gene: TRBV7-9
CDR3nt: TGTGCCAGCAGCTTTAGGGGACAGACGAACACTGAAGCTTTCTTT
CDR3aa: CASSFRGQTNTEAFF

len: 16
abundance: .
j_gene: TRBJ2-1
d_gene: TRBD2
v_gene: TRBV19
CDR3nt: TGTGCCAGTTCGGGACTAGCGGGGGGATTTTACAATGAGCAGTTCTTC
CDR3aa: CASSGLAGGFYNEQFF

len: 16
abundance: .
j_gene: TRBJ2-7
d_gene: .
v_gene: TRBV10-3
CDR3nt: TGTGCCATCAGTGACCCTGGGGAGCCTAGCTCCTACGAGCAGTACTTC
CDR3aa: CAISDPGEPSSYEQYF

len: 15
abundance: .
j_gene: TRBJ2-3
d_gene: .
v_gene: TRBV4-1
CDR3nt: TGCGCCAGCAGCCAGCTATTAGCGGGCACAGATACGCAGTATTTT
CDR3aa: CASSQLLAGTDTQYF

len: 16
abundance: .
j_gene: TRBJ2-3
d_gene: TRBD2
v_gene: TRBV18
CDR3nt: TGTGCCAGCTCACCGGGACTAGCGGCCAGCACAGATACGCAGTATTTT
CDR3aa: CASSPGLAASTDTQYF

len: 16
abundance: .
j_gene: TRBJ1-6
d_gene: .
v_gene: TRBV15
CDR3nt: TGTGCCACCAGCAGAGAACCGAGCTCCTATAATTCACCCCTCCACTTT
CDR3aa: CATSREPSSYNSPLHF

len: 13
abundance: once
j_gene: TRBJ2-3
d_gene: TRBD1
v_gene: TRBV28
CDR3nt: TGTGCCAGCAGTGGGACAGGGGTGGATACGCAGTATTTT
CDR3aa: CASSGTGVDTQYF

len: 15
abundance: .
j_gene: TRBJ1-4
d_gene: TRBD1
v_gene: TRBV7-6
CDR3nt: TGTGCCAGCAGCTTAGCGGCGGACAGGGGGGTCGGACTGTTTTTT
CDR3aa: CASSLAADRGVGLFF

len: 13
abundance: .
j_gene: TRBJ2-5
d_gene: .
v_gene: TRBV4-1
CDR3nt: TGCGCCAGCAGCCAAACTAGGGGGGAGACCCAGTACTTC
CDR3aa: CASSQTRGETQYF

len: 16
abundance: .
j_gene: TRBJ2-2
d_gene: TRBD1
v_gene: TRBV5-1
CDR3nt: TGCGCCAGCAGCTTGGAAGGGGGCTGGAACACCGGGGAGCTGTTTTTT
CDR3aa: CASSLEGGWNTGELFF

len: 15
abundance: .
j_gene: TRBJ2-3
d_gene: TRBD1
v_gene: TRBV5-1
CDR3nt: TGCGCCAGCAGCTTGGACGGGACAGTGGCAGATACGCAGTATTTT
CDR3aa: CASSLDGTVADTQYF

len: 14
abundance: .
j_gene: TRBJ2-5
d_gene: .
v_gene: TRBV10-3
CDR3nt: TGTGCCATCAACGCAGGGAACGGCCAAGAGACCCAGTACTTC
CDR3aa: CAINAGNGQETQYF

len: 15
abundance: .
j_gene: TRBJ2-1
d_gene: .
v_gene: TRBV18
CDR3nt: TGTGCCAGCTCACCCCTAGATGCGTCGTTGAATGAGCAGTTCTTC
CDR3aa: CASSPLDASLNEQFF

len: 14
abundance: .
j_gene: TRBJ2-5
d_gene: TRBD1
v_gene: TRBV15
CDR3nt: TGTGCCACCAGCCGGGACAGGGGGCGAGAGACCCAGTACTTC
CDR3aa: CATSRDRGRETQYF

len: 13
abundance: .
j_gene: TRBJ1-2
d_gene: TRBD1
v_gene: TRBV28
CDR3nt: TGTGCCAGCAGCCTGCCCACAGGGGGCGGCTACACCTTC
CDR3aa: CASSLPTGGGYTF

len: 14
abundance: .
j_gene: TRBJ1-1
d_gene: TRBD1
v_gene: TRBV25-1
CDR3nt: TGTGCCAGCAGTGATCCAGGGGGCATTGGTGAAGCTTTCTTT
CDR3aa: CASSDPGGIGEAFF

len: 15
abundance: .
j_gene: TRBJ2-7
d_gene: TRBD2
v_gene: TRBV6-5
CDR3nt: TGTGCCAGCAGTACCCTAGCGGGGGGCTCCTACGAGCAGTACTTC
CDR3aa: CASSTLAGGSYEQYF

len: 14
abundance: .
j_gene: TRBJ1-1
d_gene: TRBD1
v_gene: TRBV7-2
CDR3nt: TGTGCCAGCACCTTGGGACAGCTGAACACTGAAGCTTTCTTT
CDR3aa: CASTLGQLNTEAFF

len: 16
abundance: once
j_gene: TRBJ2-1
d_gene: .
v_gene: TRBV11-3
CDR3nt: TGTGCCAGCAGCACCCAGACAGTAACCCCCTACAATGAGCAGTTCTTC
CDR3aa: CASSTQTVTPYNEQFF

len: 14
abundance: .
j_gene: TRBJ2-2
d_gene: .
v_gene: TRBV12-5
CDR3nt: TGTGCTAGTGGTCTGGGGACAAGGGCCGGGGAGCTGTTTTTT
CDR3aa: CASGLGTRAGELFF

len: 13
abundance: .
j_gene: TRBJ1-2
d_gene: .
v_gene: TRBV7-9
CDR3nt: TGTGCCAGCAGCCCCTGGACAGAGTATGGCTACACCTTC
CDR3aa: CASSPWTEYGYTF

len: 14
abundance: .
j_gene: TRBJ2-7
d_gene: TRBD1
v_gene: TRBV7-8
CDR3nt: TGTGCCAGCAGCCCTCGACAGGGGGCCTACGAGCAGTACTTC
CDR3aa: CASSPRQGAYEQYF

len: 16
abundance: once
j_gene: TRBJ2-3
d_gene: TRBD2
v_gene: TRBV7-9
CDR3nt: TGTGCCAGCAGCAGCCCTAGCGGGGGGGACACAGATACGCAGTATTTT
CDR3aa: CASSSPSGGDTDTQYF